The 4 T cell receptor beta chains below come from one sample, sequenced in a study of cytomegalovirus exposure and HLA in healthy donors. 60 Vbeta and 13 Jbeta primers were used in PCR. The table came from immunoSEQ multiplex PCR; TCRdb's copy has only in-frame clones and leaves some out. The data contain about 130,000 clones, less than 80% of them seen just once; the ten biggest clones take up 2.5% to 3.5%. The sequencing input was PBMCs. Receptors were obtained from a woman aged 45-59 years in good health and CMV-seronegative.

J is TRBJ1-5 and V is TRBV11-2; possibly TRBD1 for D (5 bases). The V gene lost 0 bases and the J gene lost 1 base, with 7 bases spanning the gap. Germline loops: CDR1 SGHAT, CDR2 FQNNGV. The CDR3 runs 15 residues. The CDR3 here is CASSLDGGSNQPQHF. The CDR3 coding sequence is TGTGCCAGCAGCTTAGACGGGGGGAGCAATCAGCCCCAGCATTTT.

The V and J genes are TRBV2 and TRBJ2-1; 8 bases fit TRBD2. The germline V gene has CDR1 SNHLY and CDR2 FYNNEI. V shed 4 bases, J shed 4 bases, and the junction held 6 bases outside the gene matches. This CDR3 region has 15 residues. The CDR3 DNA is TGTGCCAGCAGTGTTGGGACTAGGGGATACAATGAGCAGTTCTTC. Translated, it gives CASSVGTRGYNEQFF.

The rearrangement uses TRBV14 and TRBJ2-1, with D maybe TRBD2 (6 bases). Per germline, CDR1 SGHDN and CDR2 FVKESK. The ends were cut back, 0 bases at V and 5 bases at J, with 20 bases in the middle. The CDR3 length is 18 residues. In DNA, the CDR3 is TGTGCCAGCAGCCAAGATTTCAGTAGTGCTAGCGTACACAATGAGCAGTTCTTC. This codes for CASSQDFSSASVHNEQFF.

A word on this clone: Relative to the germline gene, one junction end is altered; a read error may explain this. Distinct nucleotide sequences in the sample also encode this CDR3. CDR3 amino acids: CASSAQTGSTTEAFF. The CDR3 nucleotides read TGTGCCAGCAGTGCCCAGACAGGGTCGACAACTGAAGCCTTCTTT. This sequence joins TRBV2 and TRBJ1-1; 7 nucleotides align to TRBD1. Germline values: CDR1 SNHLY, CDR2 FYNNEI. This CDR3 comprises 15 residues.